This T cell receptor (beta chain) was found in a study of cytomegalovirus exposure and HLA in healthy donors. The CDR3 has 14 amino acids. The J segment lost 3 bases and the V segment lost 3 bases, leaving 1 base of the junction unmatched. Looked up from germline, CDR1 is SGHNT and CDR2 is YYREEE (reference sequence). Both 60 Vbeta primers and 13 Jbeta primers went into the PCR. Sequencing used immunoSEQ multiplex PCR; TCRdb keeps in-frame clones, though not all of them. The table records some 190,000 clones, 82% of them present only once. The chain has TRBV5-4 and TRBJ2-3, with TRBD2 matching over 10 bases. This clonotype originated in a man aged 35 to 55 in good health and CMV-seronegative. The specimen sequenced was PBMCs. Written as DNA, the CDR3 is TGTGCCAGCAGCTGGACTAGCGGTACAGATACGCAGTATTTT. Its protein is CASSWTSGTDTQYF.